Below are 31 T cell receptor beta chains sequenced from a single sample in a study of T cell changes during pregnancy in multiple sclerosis. Repertoires were generated with immunoSEQ multiplex PCR, while TCRdb's copy carries only in-frame clones and drops some. The data show about 32,000 clones, approximately 89% seen once. The starting material was CD8+ T cells from peripheral blood mononuclear cells, obtained in the second trimester of pregnancy. All receptors come from a female donor with multiple sclerosis, enrolled in a pregnancy study.

The chain has TRBV5-4 and TRBJ2-1; TRBD2 matches at 11 bases. This CDR3 comprises 15 residues. The germline V gene encodes CDR1 SGHNT and CDR2 YYREEE (reference sequence). Germline trimming cut 4 bases from V and 8 bases from J; bases unmatched to any gene: 8. The CDR3, as DNA: TGTGCCAGCAGCCCGCTAGCGGGGGGCTCAGATGAGCAGTTCTTC. This gives the protein CASSPLAGGSDEQFF.

The V gene is TRBV5-8, the J gene TRBJ2-3, with 8 nucleotides matching TRBD2. From germline, CDR1 is SGHTS and CDR2 YDEGEE. The V and J ends lost 5 bases and 1 base, in that order; junction bases with no gene match: 3. The length of the CDR3 is 14 residues. The CDR3 protein is CASSPTSGTDTQYF. DNA for the CDR3: TGTGCCAGCAGTCCGACTAGCGGCACAGATACGCAGTATTTT.

The chain combines TRBV19 with TRBJ1-1, with D maybe TRBD1 (5 bases). This CDR3 spans 11 amino acids. V was trimmed by 10 bases and J by 6 bases, leaving 12 bases between them. Germline CDR1 and CDR2: LNHDA and SQIVND (reference sequence). The DNA of the CDR3 is TGTGCCACCGACAGTGGGGCTGAAGCTTTCTTT. It encodes CATDSGAEAFF.

The V and J genes are TRBV5-1 and TRBJ1-2, with 8 bases matching TRBD1. This CDR3 has 17 amino acids. The germline V gene has CDR1 SGHRS and CDR2 YFSETQ. The V and J ends lost 2 bases and 2 bases, in that order; junction bases with no gene match: 11. The DNA of the CDR3 is TGCGCCAGCAGCTTTTACCACGACAGGGGCGAGAACTATGGCTACACCTTC. It encodes CASSFYHDRGENYGYTF.

J is TRBJ1-1 and V is TRBV28; D is perhaps TRBD1 (5 bases). CDR1 MDHEN and CDR2 SYDVKM come from the germline V gene. The CDR3 spans 14 residues. V was pared by 3 bases and J by 4 bases, with 12 bases between. The CDR3 reads CASSLFRGGTEAFF. In DNA form, the CDR3 reads TGTGCCAGCAGTTTGTTCCGGGGGGGCACTGAAGCTTTCTTT.

The gene calls are TRBV7-9 and TRBJ1-2, with D perhaps TRBD1 (5 bases). CDR1 and CDR2 from the germline V gene are SEHNR and FQNEAQ (reference sequence). Trimming cost V 4 bases and J 6 bases, with 12 bases left between them. The length of the CDR3 is 13 residues. This CDR3 reads CASSWEGANGYTF. The CDR3 bases are TGTGCCAGCAGCTGGGAAGGGGCCAATGGCTACACCTTC.

CDR3 sequence (DNA): TGCGCCAGCAGCTTGAGACAGGGACGGGGTGAAAAACTGTTTTTT. It yields the protein CASSLRQGRGEKLFF. V and J are TRBV5-1 and TRBJ1-4, with 7 bases lining up with TRBD1. CDR1 is SGHRS, CDR2 YFSETQ, per germline. This CDR3 is 15 amino acids long. With 1 base clipped from V and 7 bases from J, the junction kept 7 bases outside the gene matches.

This clone was found a few times. Different DNA sequences within this sample yield the same CDR3. The CDR3, as DNA: TGTGCCACCAGCAGAGGGGACAGCCCGAACTATGGCTACACCTTC. This codes for CATSRGDSPNYGYTF. V and J are TRBV15 and TRBJ1-2, with 7 positions matching TRBD1. The CDR3 contains 15 residues. Germline values: CDR1 LNHNV, CDR2 YYDKDF (reference sequence). V was clipped by 1 base and J by 2 bases; unmatched bases: 4.

This clone showed up just once. This sequence joins TRBV27 and TRBJ1-4; possibly TRBD1 for D (5 bases). The CDR3 totals 16 residues. The germline CDR1 and CDR2 sequences are MNHEY and SMNVEV (reference sequence). V was shortened by 2 bases and J by 0 bases, with 10 bases between the two germline ends. DNA of the CDR3: TGTGCCAGCAGTTTAACAGGTGCCGCAACTAATGAAAAACTGTTTTTT. Amino acid sequence: CASSLTGAATNEKLFF. The whole variable domain, filled in from reference TRBV27 and TRBJ1-4, reads EAQVTQNPRYLITVTGKKLTVTCSQNMNHEYMSWYRQDPGLGLRQIYYSMNVEVTDKGDVPEGYKVSRKEKRNFPLILESPSPNQTSLYFCASSLTGAATNEKLFFGSGTQLSVL.

The chain uses TRBV30 and TRBJ2-7; TRBD2 aligns across 7 bases. Unmatched junction bases numbered 10, after V lost 3 bases and J lost 5 bases. The CDR3 runs to 14 residues. Germline CDR1 reads GTSNPN; CDR2 reads SVGIG (reference sequence). Here the CDR3 reads CAWRGGYIGDEQYF. The CDR3 coding sequence is TGTGCCTGGAGGGGGGGGTACATCGGGGACGAGCAGTACTTC.

This sequence joins TRBV6-1 and TRBJ1-5; TRBD1 matches at 7 bases. CDR3 length: 14 amino acids. Germline V lookup: CDR1 MNHNS, CDR2 SASEGT. V gave up 4 bases and J gave up 8 bases; unmatched junction bases: 8. For the CDR3, the DNA is TGTGCCAGCAGTGGTGGACAGGAGGCGAAGCCCCAGCATTTT. Protein product: CASSGGQEAKPQHF.

The V call is TRBV9, the J call TRBJ1-5; possibly TRBD1 for D (5 bases). CDR1 is SGDLS and CDR2 is YYNGEE in the germline V gene. Trimming shortened V by 0 bases and J by 3 bases, and 7 bases separated the two germline ends. This CDR3 has 14 amino acids. The CDR3 nucleotides are TGTGCCAGCAGCGTAGGCAGGGACAATCAGCCCCAGCATTTT. Its translation is CASSVGRDNQPQHF.

This clone was counted between two and nine times. V gene TRBV6-5 combines with J gene TRBJ2-4; 8 nucleotides line up with TRBD2. The V segment lost 6 bases and the J segment 8 bases; nucleotides outside the gene matches: 9. The CDR3 is made up of 14 amino acids. The germline V gene has CDR1 MNHEY and CDR2 SVGAGI. The chain's CDR3 is CASSSTPGGDIQYF. The CDR3 DNA reads TGTGCCAGCAGCTCCACGCCCGGGGGGGACATTCAGTACTTC.

The genes are TRBV7-9 and TRBJ2-5, with 8 bases fitting TRBD2. With 2 bases clipped from V and 1 base from J, the junction kept 6 bases outside the gene matches. CDR1 and CDR2 (germline): SEHNR, FQNEAQ (reference sequence). The CDR3 covers 16 residues. The CDR3 spells CASSLTSGYFQETQYF. In DNA, the CDR3 is TGTGCCAGCAGCTTAACTAGCGGTTACTTCCAAGAGACCCAGTACTTC.

Here the CDR3 DNA reads TGTGCCAGCAGCGTAGGAGCGGGTGCCTACGAGCAGTACTTC. This sequence encodes CASSVGAGAYEQYF. This chain connects TRBV9 to TRBJ2-7; a weak D match, TRBD2 (6 bases). Trimming shortened V by 0 bases and J by 2 bases, and 9 bases separated the two germline ends. CDR3 size: 14 residues. The germline V gene has CDR1 SGDLS and CDR2 YYNGEE.

This clone was observed a single time. V usage is TRBV21-1 and J usage is TRBJ1-2; TRBD1 is the table's D call and was not checked against the DNA. TRBV21-1 is given as a pseudogene. CDR3 size: 14 residues. The CDR3 protein is CASSERDRGNGYTF. The CDR3, as DNA: TGTGCCAGCAGCGAGCGGGACAGGGGGAATGGCTACACCTTC.

This chain uses TRBV5-4 with TRBJ2-1; possibly TRBD2 for D (5 bases). The ends were cut back, 4 bases at V and 9 bases at J, with 17 bases in the middle. The CDR3 extends over 14 amino acids. Germline V gene data show CDR1 as SGHNT and CDR2 as YYREEE (reference sequence). This CDR3 is CASSRREGASEQFF. DNA for the CDR3: TGTGCCAGCAGCCGCCGAGAGGGAGCCAGTGAGCAGTTCTTC.

This clone turned up a few times. The chain is built from TRBV13 and TRBJ2-3; no reliable D call. Trimming stripped 2 bases from V and 2 bases from J, with 17 bases between. This CDR3 comprises 17 residues. CDR1 and CDR2 from the germline V gene are PRHDT and FYEKMQ (reference sequence). The CDR3 region has the DNA TGTGCCAGCAGCTTATACCAGCGCGGTCTCCCCACAGATACGCAGTATTTT. Translating gives CASSLYQRGLPTDTQYF.

The chain links TRBV5-6 to TRBJ2-1; TRBD2 matches 8 bases. The trim removed 0 bases at V and 7 bases at J, leaving 6 bases unmatched. The CDR3 runs 15 residues. The germline V gene encodes CDR1 SGHDT and CDR2 YYEEEE. CDR3 sequence (DNA): TGTGCCAGCAGCTTGGGGTCGGGGGGGTGGAATGAGCAGTTCTTC. This sequence encodes CASSLGSGGWNEQFF.

This chain uses TRBV27 with TRBJ1-2, with 8 bases fitting TRBD1. From germline, CDR1 is MNHEY and CDR2 SMNVEV (reference sequence). This CDR3 has 13 amino acids. Trimming took 6 bases from V and 6 from J; bases not matched to a gene: 6. The chain's CDR3 is CASSPGGAHGYTF. The CDR3 DNA is TGTGCCAGCAGCCCAGGGGGCGCGCATGGCTACACCTTC.

This clone was detected a few times. The chain uses TRBV2 and TRBJ1-5; 7 nucleotides line up with TRBD1. V dropped 8 bases and J dropped 3; count of bases not matched to a gene: 7. CDR1 and CDR2 from the germline V gene are SNHLY and FYNNEI. CDR3 length equals 14 residues. CDR3 residues: CASSGTATNQPQHF. CDR3 nucleotides: TGTGCCAGCTCCGGGACAGCCACCAATCAGCCCCAGCATTTT.

The rearrangement links TRBV2 to TRBJ1-5; the match to TRBD1 covers 11 bases. Germline V gene data show CDR1 as SNHLY and CDR2 as FYNNEI. After removal of 4 bases from V and 2 bases from J, the junction contained 1 base not matched to a gene. This CDR3 region has 15 residues. CDR3 DNA: TGTGCCAGCAGTGCGGGACAGGGGGGCAATCAGCCCCAGCATTTT. Translating it yields CASSAGQGGNQPQHF.

V and J are TRBV27 and TRBJ2-7, with D possibly TRBD2 on 6 matching bases. Trimming pared 2 bases from V and 0 bases from J, leaving 11 bases between. The germline V gene has CDR1 MNHEY and CDR2 SMNVEV (reference sequence). CDR3 length equals 15 residues. This CDR3 is CASSLVSGSSYEQYF. Written as DNA, the CDR3 is TGTGCCAGCAGTTTAGTATCCGGGAGCTCCTACGAGCAGTACTTC.

The V call is TRBV11-2, the J call TRBJ1-4, with TRBD1 matching over 8 bases. The CDR3 sequence is 15 residues long. J lost 7 bases, V lost 1 base, and 5 bases had no gene match. Looked up from germline, CDR1 is SGHAT and CDR2 is FQNNGV. The CDR3 region has the DNA TGTGCCAGCAGCTTAGTCGGGGGGACAGGTGAAAAACTGTTTTTT. Protein product: CASSLVGGTGEKLFF.

The chain employs TRBV27 and TRBJ2-7, with 11 nucleotides matching TRBD2. The germline V gene has CDR1 MNHEY and CDR2 SMNVEV (reference sequence). Trimming took 2 bases from V and 7 from J; bases not matched to a gene: 1. The CDR3 has 13 residues. The CDR3 reads CASSLRLAGEQYF. The CDR3 DNA reads TGTGCCAGCAGTTTAAGACTAGCGGGGGAGCAGTACTTC.

J is TRBJ2-1 and V is TRBV6-5; 7 positions match TRBD1. V was pared by 0 bases and J by 5 bases, with 7 bases of the junction left unmatched. CDR1 MNHEY and CDR2 SVGAGI come from the germline V gene. This CDR3 is 16 amino acids long. Written as DNA, the CDR3 is TGTGCCAGCAGTTACTCAACAGGGGAAGTCCACAATGAGCAGTTCTTC. Translated, it gives CASSYSTGEVHNEQFF.

The chain uses TRBV5-6 and TRBJ1-1; possible D gene TRBD1, 6 bases. This CDR3 spans 17 amino acids. The V gene lost 2 bases and the J gene lost 0 bases, with 17 bases spanning the gap. The germline CDR1 and CDR2 sequences are SGHDT and YYEEEE. This chain's CDR3 is CASSLGRGFFMNTEAFF. DNA for the CDR3: TGTGCCAGCAGCTTAGGCAGGGGATTTTTTATGAACACTGAAGCTTTCTTT.

The V call is TRBV28, the J call TRBJ2-3, with TRBD2 matching over 7 bases. The CDR3 contains 17 residues. Germline values: CDR1 MDHEN, CDR2 SYDVKM. V lost 8 bases and J lost 2; bases outside the gene matches: 16. In DNA form, the CDR3 reads TGTGCCAGCTCACCCTCGGAAGCGGGATATTTCACAGATACGCAGTATTTT. Encoded protein: CASSPSEAGYFTDTQYF.

The gene calls are TRBV6-5 and TRBJ1-6, with 7 bases identical to TRBD1. The germline gives CDR1 MNHEY, CDR2 SVGAGI. The CDR3 has 14 amino acids. The ends lost 6 bases at V and 10 bases at J; junction bases unmatched: 9. The CDR3 DNA reads TGTGCCAGCAGCCAGGGACAGTCGTGGTCACCCCTCCACTTT. It translates to CASSQGQSWSPLHF.

The V and J genes are TRBV27 and TRBJ2-6; TRBD1 matches at 9 bases. Trimming took 8 bases from V and 0 from J; bases not matched to a gene: 2. Germline lookup yields CDR1 MNHEY and CDR2 SMNVEV (reference sequence). The CDR3 covers 15 residues. The CDR3: CASGTGISGANVLTF. The CDR3 coding sequence is TGTGCCAGCGGGACAGGGATCTCTGGGGCCAACGTCCTGACTTTC. Based on the CDR3 plus reference TRBV27 and TRBJ2-6, the full variable domain is EAQVTQNPRYLITVTGKKLTVTCSQNMNHEYMSWYRQDPGLGLRQIYYSMNVEVTDKGDVPEGYKVSRKEKRNFPLILESPSPNQTSLYFCASGTGISGANVLTFGAGSRLTVL.

V gene TRBV30 combines with J gene TRBJ1-3, with D possibly matching TRBD1 (6 bases). V lost 3 bases, J lost 2 bases, and 14 bases lay in between. CDR1 and CDR2 from the germline V gene are GTSNPN and SVGIG (reference sequence). The CDR3 spans 15 residues. CDR3 residues: CAWSQTRTAGNTIYF. The CDR3, as DNA: TGTGCCTGGAGCCAAACTCGGACAGCTGGAAACACCATATATTTT.